Below are 28 T cell receptor beta chains sequenced from a single sample in a study of spatial heterogeneity in lung cancer. TCRdb fed the 5' RACE reads into MiXCR, producing one record per CDR3 protein. The table lists under 40,000 distinct CDR3 sequences, under 7% of them singletons. Time point here: sample taken at primary tumor resection. The input material, whole RNA from tumor, nontumor lung or frozen PBMC, was sequenced unsorted. The specimen was PBMCs, collected at surgery. Receptors originate from a male donor with early-stage non-small cell lung cancer.

This clonotype appeared a few times. The chain recombines TRBV29-1 with TRBJ2-3, with D maybe TRBD1 (5 bases). This CDR3 has 13 residues. Deletions cut 4 bases from V and 6 bases from J, with 14 bases between. CDR1 is SQVTM, CDR2 ANQGSEA, per germline. CDR3 in amino acids: CSVATNRFDTQYF. The CDR3 DNA is TGCAGCGTTGCGACAAACAGGTTCGATACGCAGTATTTT.

This clonotype was seen many times. The chain recombines TRBV28 with TRBJ1-1; 7 bases align to TRBD1. Unmatched junction bases numbered 7, after V lost 6 bases and J lost 3 bases. Per germline, CDR1 MDHEN and CDR2 SYDVKM. The CDR3 consists of 14 residues. The CDR3 region has the DNA TGTGCCAGCAGAAGAGGGGGCATAGACACTGAAGCTTTCTTT. Its translation is CASRRGGIDTEAFF.

This clonotype appeared many times. The chain joins TRBV29-1 to TRBJ1-1, with 7 bases lining up with TRBD1. CDR1 is SQVTM, CDR2 ANQGSEA, per germline. This CDR3 is built from 12 residues. V shed 4 bases, J shed 5 bases, and the junction held 4 bases outside the gene matches. CDR3 sequence reads: CSVVDRWTEAFF. The CDR3 nucleotides read TGCAGCGTTGTGGACAGGTGGACTGAAGCTTTCTTT.

This clonotype was seen at least ten times. The chain has TRBV9 and TRBJ2-5; 9 bases agree with TRBD2. The V segment lost 3 bases and the J segment 3 bases; nucleotides outside the gene matches: 9. CDR3 length equals 16 residues. CDR1 and CDR2 from the germline V gene are SGDLS and YYNGEE. The CDR3, as DNA: TGTGCCAGCAGCGCACAAGCGGGGGGCCTCGAAGAGACCCAGTACTTC. Amino acid sequence: CASSAQAGGLEETQYF.

Of note for this clonotype: A much larger clone differs by one base, so this may be a read error. Without the conserved terminal phenylalanine or tryptophan, this CDR3 likely stems from a read error. The chain has TRBV29-1 and TRBJ2-1; D could derive from TRBD1 or TRBD2 (5 bases each). Germline V gene sequence: CDR1 SQVTM, CDR2 ANQGSEA. There are 13 residues in the CDR3. The germline V and J ends were trimmed by 1 base and 9 bases, with 13 bases remaining between them. CDR3 nucleotides: TGCAGCGTTGAAGTGGCTGGGGACCTTGAGCAGTTCTCC. Translated: CSVEVAGDLEQFS.

Ten or more counts support this clonotype. The chain is built from TRBV20-1 and TRBJ2-4, with 11 bases aligning to TRBD2. Germline loops: CDR1 DFQATT, CDR2 SNEGSKA (reference sequence). The CDR3 runs to 16 residues. V lost 3 bases to trimming and J lost 3 bases; unmatched junction nucleotides: 7. CDR3 nucleotides: TGCAGTGCTAGGGAGCTAGCGGGGGGTCTCAAAAACATTCAGTACTTC. This gives the protein CSARELAGGLKNIQYF.

This clonotype came up many times. The chain joins TRBV6-2 or TRBV6-3 to TRBJ1-5; possible D gene TRBD1, 6 bases. The CDR3 spans 21 residues. V lost 4 bases to trimming and J lost 0 bases, with 28 bases between them. Germline CDR1 is MNHEY and CDR2 is SVGEGT. The DNA of the CDR3 is TGTGCCAGCAGTTCACTATCCGGGGGTATTACAGGGCCGGGTAGCAATCAGCCCCAGCATTTT. This sequence encodes CASSSLSGGITGPGSNQPQHF.

This clonotype was seen many times. The chain joins TRBV9 to TRBJ2-7; no clear D gene. This CDR3 is built from 15 residues. Germline V gene lookup returns CDR1 SGDLS and CDR2 YYNGEE. V gave up 1 base and J gave up 3 bases, with 14 bases separating them. The DNA of the CDR3 is TGTGCCAGCAGCGTAACTTCCGGGTCGAACTACGAGCAGTACTTC. Its protein is CASSVTSGSNYEQYF.

Comment on this clonotype: Relative to the germline gene, one junction end is altered; a read error may explain this. The chain carries TRBV5-6 and TRBJ2-5, with 8 bases that match TRBD2. Germline V gene sequence: CDR1 SGHDT, CDR2 YYEEEE. The CDR3 runs 14 residues. The CDR3, as DNA: TGTGCCAGCAGCTACGGGACTAGACAAGAGACCCAGAACTTC. Translated: CASSYGTRQETQNF.

This clonotype was observed at least ten times. The chain links TRBV7-2 to TRBJ2-7; D might be TRBD1 (6 bases). The CDR3 runs to 16 residues. Germline V CDR1 and CDR2: SGHTA, FQGNSA. The V gene lost 5 bases and the J gene lost 2 bases, with 19 bases spanning the gap. The CDR3 DNA reads as TGTGCCAGCAGCCTCCTCCCCAGGGGCGAAGCCTACGAGCAGTACTTC. It encodes CASSLLPRGEAYEQYF. The entire variable domain, with the rest obtained from reference TRBV7-2 and TRBJ2-7, is as follows: GAGVSQSPSNKVTEKGKDVELRCDPISGHTALYWYRQSLGQGLEFLIYFQGNSAPDKSGLPSDRFSAERTGGSVSTLTIQRTQQEDSAVYLCASSLLPRGEAYEQYFGPGTRLTVT.

This clonotype was observed at least ten times. V and J are TRBV10-3 and TRBJ2-1, with 8 bases fitting TRBD1. This CDR3 contains 14 residues. Looked up from germline, CDR1 is ENHRY and CDR2 is SYGVKD. CDR3 amino acids: CAIYDGTGANEQFF. In DNA form, the CDR3 reads TGTGCTATATACGACGGGACAGGTGCGAATGAGCAGTTCTTC.

This clonotype was counted a few times. CDR3 region: CASRRAGSTEAFF. The CDR3 DNA sequence: TGTGCCAGCAGGCGGGCCGGGAGTACTGAAGCTTTCTTT. The chain uses TRBV11-3 and TRBJ1-1; unclear D gene. Germline CDR1 SGHNT, CDR2 YENEEA. The V and J ends lost 6 bases and 5 bases respectively, with 13 bases between them. This CDR3 region has 13 residues.

At least ten counts were recorded for this clonotype. The rearrangement links TRBV14 to TRBJ2-3; TRBD2 is a possible D gene (5 bases). The CDR3 extends over 15 amino acids. Between the trimmed V and J ends, which lost 1 base and 4 bases, there was a span of 12 bases. CDR1 SGHDN and CDR2 FVKESK come from the germline V gene. The CDR3 is CASSQVGGVADTQYF. The CDR3 DNA reads TGTGCCAGCAGCCAAGTAGGAGGAGTCGCAGATACGCAGTATTTT. The complete variable domain, with remaining parts taken from reference TRBV14 and TRBJ2-3, reads EAGVTQFPSHSVIEKGQTVTLRCDPISGHDNLYWYRRVMGKEIKFLLHFVKESKQDESGMPNNRFLAERTGGTYSTLKVQPAELEDSGVYFCASSQVGGVADTQYFGPGTRLTVL.

This clonotype was found many times. The chain recombines TRBV4-1 with TRBJ2-2; the match to TRBD1 covers 10 bases. Germline assignment: CDR1 MGHRA and CDR2 YSYEKL. The V segment lost 1 base and the J segment 4 bases; nucleotides outside the gene matches: 6. The CDR3 length is 17 residues. The CDR3 DNA reads TGCGCCAGCAGCCAAGGGGGACAGGGGAGGAGCACCGGGGAGCTGTTTTTT. It yields the protein CASSQGGQGRSTGELFF.

The table lists this clonotype with many counts. The chain links TRBV20-1 to TRBJ1-2; 12 nucleotides agree with TRBD1. Trimming cost V 5 bases and J 4 bases; bases outside gene matches: 5. The CDR3 totals 14 residues. The germline V gene has CDR1 DFQATT and CDR2 SNEGSKA (reference sequence). The CDR3 sequence is CSAGTGGSVYGYTF. The CDR3, as DNA: TGCAGTGCTGGGACAGGGGGCAGTGTCTATGGCTACACCTTC.

The gene calls are TRBV2 and TRBJ1-4; no definite D call. The CDR3 runs to 15 residues. With 6 bases removed from V and 3 bases from J, the gap between germline ends came to 14 bases. CDR1 is SNHLY and CDR2 is FYNNEI in the germline V gene. The CDR3 region is CASRVRGASNEKLFF. CDR3 in DNA: TGTGCCAGCAGAGTAAGAGGAGCCTCTAATGAAAAACTGTTTTTT.

This clonotype has a handful of counts. The CDR3 bases are TGTGCCAGCAGCTTAGAGCCGGGGTGGCAACAAGAGACCCAGTACTTC. Translating gives CASSLEPGWQQETQYF. The rearrangement uses TRBV7-6 and TRBJ2-5, with D maybe TRBD2 (5 bases). The CDR3 length is 16 residues. In germline, CDR1 is SGHVS, CDR2 FNYEAQ. Deletions cut 1 base from V and 2 bases from J, with 14 bases between.

The J gene is TRBJ2-7, the V gene TRBV2; D is unresolved. The germline V gene encodes CDR1 SNHLY and CDR2 FYNNEI. The V gene lost 5 bases and the J gene lost 4 bases, with 9 bases spanning the gap. This CDR3 contains 12 residues. The CDR3 coding sequence is TGTGCCAGCAGTCCGTGGGAATACGAGCAGTACTTC. This encodes CASSPWEYEQYF.

This clonotype was detected only a few times. The chain couples TRBV5-4 to TRBJ1-1; 11 nucleotides align to TRBD1. V dropped 2 bases and J dropped 0; count of bases not matched to a gene: 6. CDR1 is SGHNT, CDR2 YYREEE, per germline (reference sequence). The CDR3 is 17 amino acids. The CDR3 spells CASSLTGQGVMNTEAFF. In nucleotides, the CDR3 is TGTGCCAGCAGCTTAACGGGACAGGGGGTAATGAACACTGAAGCTTTCTTT.

This clonotype was recorded many times. The chain links TRBV18 to TRBJ1-2, with D maybe TRBD1 (6 bases). Trimming removed 4 bases at V and 2 bases at J, with 11 bases between. The CDR3 runs 14 residues. The germline V gene has CDR1 KGHSH and CDR2 LQKENI. The CDR3 bases are TGTGCCAGCTCACGCGTGGACAGAAACTATGGCTACACCTTC. It is translated as CASSRVDRNYGYTF.

This clonotype was observed a handful of times. The J gene is TRBJ2-6, the V gene TRBV4-3; D is undetermined. Trimming shortened V by 0 bases and J by 0 bases, and 9 bases separated the two germline ends. This CDR3 is 17 amino acids long. From germline, CDR1 is LGHNA and CDR2 YSLEER. Here the CDR3 reads CASSQERHPSGANVLTF. CDR3 in DNA: TGCGCCAGCAGCCAAGAGCGACACCCCTCTGGGGCCAACGTCCTGACTTTC.

In this sample, this clonotype turned up many times. The V gene is TRBV4-1, the J gene TRBJ2-3; 8 positions match TRBD1. V trimming: 1 base; J trimming: 2 bases; junction bases outside the gene matches: 5. Germline loops: CDR1 MGHRA, CDR2 YSYEKL. This CDR3 comprises 16 residues. The CDR3 protein is CASSQGQGFLTDTQYF. The CDR3 region has the DNA TGCGCCAGCAGCCAAGGACAGGGGTTTCTCACAGATACGCAGTATTTT.

This clonotype was found many times. This chain connects TRBV4-2 to TRBJ1-3; tentative D call: TRBD1 (5 bases). V lost 1 base and J lost 4, with 11 bases in between. CDR1 is LGHNA and CDR2 is YNFKEQ in the germline V gene. The CDR3 is 15 residues long. The CDR3 nucleotides are TGTGCCAGCAGCCAAGTCCTGGGACTAGGAAACACCATATATTTT. It specifies CASSQVLGLGNTIYF.

This clonotype was counted at least ten times. The CDR3, as DNA: TGTGCCAGCAGCCAAGGCCTCTTCGGAGAGAACACTGAAGCTTTCTTT. Translating it yields CASSQGLFGENTEAFF. The chain recombines TRBV4-2 with TRBJ1-1; no clear D gene. V lost 1 base and J lost 1, with 13 bases in between. The CDR3 consists of 16 residues. The germline V gene has CDR1 LGHNA and CDR2 YNFKEQ.

This clonotype was observed many times. The gene calls are TRBV28 and TRBJ1-1, with 7 bases fitting TRBD1. Germline CDR1 and CDR2: MDHEN and SYDVKM. This CDR3 has 14 residues. Trimming took 3 bases from V and 5 from J; bases not matched to a gene: 6. The CDR3 region has the DNA TGTGCCAGCAGTTTTCGACAGGGCAGGACTGAAGCTTTCTTT. It translates to CASSFRQGRTEAFF. The full variable domain, rest sourced from reference TRBV28 and TRBJ1-1, is DVKVTQSSRYLVKRTGEKVFLECVQDMDHENMFWYRQDPGLGLRLIYFSYDVKMKEKGDIPEGYSVSREKKERFSLILESASTNQTSMYLCASSFRQGRTEAFFGQGTRLTVV.

This clonotype was counted only a few times. The chain joins TRBV5-1 to TRBJ2-7; D unclear. The V gene lost 3 bases and the J gene lost 0 bases, with 10 bases spanning the gap. Germline-derived CDR1 and CDR2 are SGHRS and YFSETQ. The CDR3 has 14 residues. The CDR3 sequence: CASSWRRDSYEQYF. In nucleotides, the CDR3 is TGCGCCAGCAGCTGGAGACGCGACTCCTACGAGCAGTACTTC.

The table lists this clonotype with many counts. The J gene is TRBJ2-1, the V gene TRBV7-9; a possible D gene is TRBD1 (5 bases). The CDR3 spans 16 residues. Germline CDR1 SEHNR, CDR2 FQNEAQ (reference sequence). The V and J ends lost 1 base and 0 bases respectively, with 10 bases between them. The chain's CDR3 is CASSLVDTRSYNEQFF. CDR3 bases: TGTGCCAGCAGCTTAGTGGACACTCGCTCCTACAATGAGCAGTTCTTC.

The V and J genes are TRBV2 and TRBJ2-6, with D perhaps matching TRBD1 (5 bases). Germline V gene sequence: CDR1 SNHLY, CDR2 FYNNEI. The CDR3 runs 18 residues. V lost 4 bases and J 3 bases, leaving 19 bases between the germline ends. The CDR3 nucleotides read TGTGCCAGCAGTGTCCGAAAATCGTCAGGGATTGGGGCCAACGTCCTGACTTTC. Its translation is CASSVRKSSGIGANVLTF.